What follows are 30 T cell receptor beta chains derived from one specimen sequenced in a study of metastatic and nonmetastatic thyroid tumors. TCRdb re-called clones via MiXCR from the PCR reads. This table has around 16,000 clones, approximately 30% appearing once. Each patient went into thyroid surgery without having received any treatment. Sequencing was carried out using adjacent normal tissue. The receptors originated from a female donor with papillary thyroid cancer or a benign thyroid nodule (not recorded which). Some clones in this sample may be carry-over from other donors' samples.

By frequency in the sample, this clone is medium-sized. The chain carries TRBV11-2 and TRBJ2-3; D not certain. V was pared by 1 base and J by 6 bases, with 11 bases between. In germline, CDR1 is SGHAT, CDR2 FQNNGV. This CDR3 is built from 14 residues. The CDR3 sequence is CASSLGWESDTQYF. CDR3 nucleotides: TGTGCCAGCAGCTTAGGTTGGGAATCGGATACGCAGTATTTT. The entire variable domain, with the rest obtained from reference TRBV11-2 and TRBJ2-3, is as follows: EAGVAQSPRYKIIEKRQSVAFWCNPISGHATLYWYQQILGQGPKLLIQFQNNGVVDDSQLPKDRFSAERLKGVDSTLKIQPAKLEDSAVYLCASSLGWESDTQYFGPGTRLTVL.

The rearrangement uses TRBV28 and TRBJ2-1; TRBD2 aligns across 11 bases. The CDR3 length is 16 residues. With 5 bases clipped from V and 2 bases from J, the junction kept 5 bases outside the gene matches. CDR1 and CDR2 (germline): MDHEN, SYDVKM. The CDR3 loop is CASSEGLAVTYNEQFF. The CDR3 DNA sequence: TGTGCCAGCAGTGAGGGACTAGCGGTTACCTACAATGAGCAGTTCTTC.

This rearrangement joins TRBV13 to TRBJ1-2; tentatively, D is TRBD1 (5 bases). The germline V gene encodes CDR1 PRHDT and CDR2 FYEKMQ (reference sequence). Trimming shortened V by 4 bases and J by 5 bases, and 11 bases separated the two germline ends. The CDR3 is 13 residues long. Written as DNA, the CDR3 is TGTGCCAGCAGCTCCAGCGGGACTTATGGCTACACCTTC. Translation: CASSSSGTYGYTF. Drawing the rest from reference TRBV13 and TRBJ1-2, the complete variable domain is AAGVIQSPRHLIKEKRETATLKCYPIPRHDTVYWYQQGPGQDPQFLISFYEKMQSDKGSIPDRFSAQQFSDYHSELNMSSLELGDSALYFCASSSSGTYGYTFGSGTRLTVV.

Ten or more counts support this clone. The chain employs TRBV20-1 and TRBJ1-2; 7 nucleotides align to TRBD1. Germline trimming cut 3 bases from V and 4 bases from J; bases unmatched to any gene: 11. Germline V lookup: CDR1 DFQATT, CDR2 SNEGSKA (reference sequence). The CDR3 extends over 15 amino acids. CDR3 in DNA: TGCAGTGCTAGCGGGACAGCCCGACTAGGCTATGGCTACACCTTC. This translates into CSASGTARLGYGYTF.

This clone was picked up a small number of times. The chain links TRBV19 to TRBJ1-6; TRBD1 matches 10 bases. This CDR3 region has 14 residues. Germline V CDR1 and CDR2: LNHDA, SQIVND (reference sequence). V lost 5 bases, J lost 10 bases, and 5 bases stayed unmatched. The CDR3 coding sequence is TGTGCCAGTAGTCAGGACAGGGGGAGATCACCCCTCCACTTT. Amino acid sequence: CASSQDRGRSPLHF.

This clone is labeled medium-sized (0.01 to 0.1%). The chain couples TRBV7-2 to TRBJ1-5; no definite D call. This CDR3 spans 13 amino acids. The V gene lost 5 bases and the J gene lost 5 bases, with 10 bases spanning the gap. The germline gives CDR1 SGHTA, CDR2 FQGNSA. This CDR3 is CASSVTQDQPQHF. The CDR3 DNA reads TGTGCCAGCAGCGTCACCCAGGATCAGCCCCAGCATTTT.

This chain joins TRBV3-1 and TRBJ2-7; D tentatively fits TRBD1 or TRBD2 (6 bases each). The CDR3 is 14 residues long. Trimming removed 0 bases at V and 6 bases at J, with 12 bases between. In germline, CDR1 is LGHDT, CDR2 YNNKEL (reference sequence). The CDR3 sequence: CASSQDLQGGEQYF. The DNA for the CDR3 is TGTGCCAGCAGCCAAGATTTACAGGGAGGCGAGCAGTACTTC.

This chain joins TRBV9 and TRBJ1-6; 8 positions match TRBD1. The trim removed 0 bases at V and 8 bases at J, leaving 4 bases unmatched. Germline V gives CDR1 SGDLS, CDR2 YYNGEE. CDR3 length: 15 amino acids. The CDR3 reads CASSVGGDRHSPLHF. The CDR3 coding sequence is TGTGCCAGCAGCGTAGGGGGGGACAGGCATTCACCCCTCCACTTT.

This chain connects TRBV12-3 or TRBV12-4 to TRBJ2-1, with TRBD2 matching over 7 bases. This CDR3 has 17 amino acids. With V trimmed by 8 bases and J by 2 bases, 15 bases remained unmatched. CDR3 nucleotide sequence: TGTGCCAGCTCCGGGGGGTTTGCGGGGATAACCTACAATGAGCAGTTCTTC. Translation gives CASSGGFAGITYNEQFF.

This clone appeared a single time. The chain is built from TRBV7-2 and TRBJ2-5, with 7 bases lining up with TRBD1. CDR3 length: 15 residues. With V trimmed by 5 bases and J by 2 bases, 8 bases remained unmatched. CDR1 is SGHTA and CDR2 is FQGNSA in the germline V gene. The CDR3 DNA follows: TGTGCCAGCAGCGCACAGGGGATGGGGCAAGAGACCCAGTACTTC. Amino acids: CASSAQGMGQETQYF.

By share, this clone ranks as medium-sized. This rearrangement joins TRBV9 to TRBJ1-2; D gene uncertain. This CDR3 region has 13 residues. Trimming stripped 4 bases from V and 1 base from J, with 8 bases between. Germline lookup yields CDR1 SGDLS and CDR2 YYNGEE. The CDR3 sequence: CASSPSHNYGYTF. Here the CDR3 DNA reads TGTGCCAGCAGCCCCAGTCATAACTATGGCTACACCTTC.

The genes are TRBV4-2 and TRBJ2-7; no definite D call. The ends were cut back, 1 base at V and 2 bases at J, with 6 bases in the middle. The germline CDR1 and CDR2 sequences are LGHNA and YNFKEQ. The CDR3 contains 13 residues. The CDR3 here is CASSQVLTYEQYF. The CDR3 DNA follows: TGTGCCAGCAGCCAAGTTCTTACCTACGAGCAGTACTTC.

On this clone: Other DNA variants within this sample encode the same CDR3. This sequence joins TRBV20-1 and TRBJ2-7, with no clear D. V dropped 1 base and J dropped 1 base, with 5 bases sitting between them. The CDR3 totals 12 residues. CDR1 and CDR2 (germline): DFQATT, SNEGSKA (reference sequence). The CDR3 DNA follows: TGCAGTGCTAGAGGGGTTTCCTACGAGCAGTACTTC. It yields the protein CSARGVSYEQYF.

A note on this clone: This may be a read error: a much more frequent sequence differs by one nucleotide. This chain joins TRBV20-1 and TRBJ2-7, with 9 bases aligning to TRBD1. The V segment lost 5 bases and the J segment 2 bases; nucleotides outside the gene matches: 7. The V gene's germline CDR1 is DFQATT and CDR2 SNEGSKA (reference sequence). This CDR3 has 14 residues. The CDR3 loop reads CSASGQGKTYEQYF. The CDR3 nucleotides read TGCAGTGCTTCGGGACAGGGAAAGACCTACGAGCAGTACTTC.

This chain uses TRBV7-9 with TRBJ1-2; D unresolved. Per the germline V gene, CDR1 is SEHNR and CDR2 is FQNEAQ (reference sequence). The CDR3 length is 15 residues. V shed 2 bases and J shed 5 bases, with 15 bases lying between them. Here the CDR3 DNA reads TGTGCCAGCAGCTTATTAGGGCCGGCCGCATATGGCTACACCTTC. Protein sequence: CASSLLGPAAYGYTF.

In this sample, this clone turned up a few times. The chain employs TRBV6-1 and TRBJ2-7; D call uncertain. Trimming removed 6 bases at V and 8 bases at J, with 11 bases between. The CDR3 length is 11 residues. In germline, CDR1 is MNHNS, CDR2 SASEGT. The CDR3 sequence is CASRDATQQYF. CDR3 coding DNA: TGTGCCAGCAGGGACGCCACGCAGCAGTACTTC.

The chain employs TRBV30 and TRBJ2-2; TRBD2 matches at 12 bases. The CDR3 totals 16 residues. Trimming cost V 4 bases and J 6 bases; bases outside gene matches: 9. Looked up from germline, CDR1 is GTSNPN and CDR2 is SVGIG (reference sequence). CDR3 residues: CAWIPTSGRSAGELFF. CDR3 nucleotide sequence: TGTGCCTGGATCCCGACTAGCGGGAGATCAGCCGGGGAGCTGTTTTTT.

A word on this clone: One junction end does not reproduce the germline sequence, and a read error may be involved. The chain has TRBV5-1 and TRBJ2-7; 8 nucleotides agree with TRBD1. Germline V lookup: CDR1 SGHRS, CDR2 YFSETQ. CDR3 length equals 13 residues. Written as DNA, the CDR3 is TGTGCCAGCAGCGGACAGGGTCGCTACGAGCAGTACTTC. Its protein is CASSGQGRYEQYF.

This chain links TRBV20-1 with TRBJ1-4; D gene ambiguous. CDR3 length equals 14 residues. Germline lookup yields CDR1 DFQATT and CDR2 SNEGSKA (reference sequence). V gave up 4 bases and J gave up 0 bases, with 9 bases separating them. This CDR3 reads CSAIRHSTNEKLFF. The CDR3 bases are TGCAGTGCTATCAGACACTCAACTAATGAAAAACTGTTTTTT.

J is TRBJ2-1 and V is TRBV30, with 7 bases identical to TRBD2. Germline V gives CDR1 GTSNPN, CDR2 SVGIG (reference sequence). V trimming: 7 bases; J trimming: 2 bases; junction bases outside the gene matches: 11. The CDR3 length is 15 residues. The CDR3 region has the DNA TGTGCCTTAGGAGTAGGGCTAGCGGCCTACAATGAGCAGTTCTTC. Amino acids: CALGVGLAAYNEQFF.

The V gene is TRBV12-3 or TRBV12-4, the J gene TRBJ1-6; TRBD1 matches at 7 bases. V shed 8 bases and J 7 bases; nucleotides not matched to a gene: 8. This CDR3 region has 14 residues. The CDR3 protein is CASARQGGNSPLHF. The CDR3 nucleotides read TGTGCCAGCGCAAGACAGGGAGGCAATTCACCCCTCCACTTT.

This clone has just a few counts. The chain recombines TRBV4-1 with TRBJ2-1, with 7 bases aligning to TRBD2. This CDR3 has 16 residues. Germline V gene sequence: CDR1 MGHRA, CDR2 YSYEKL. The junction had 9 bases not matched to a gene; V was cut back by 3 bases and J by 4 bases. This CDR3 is CASSQGSGFGYNEQFF. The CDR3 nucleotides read TGCGCCAGCAGCCAGGGTAGCGGGTTCGGGTACAATGAGCAGTTCTTC.

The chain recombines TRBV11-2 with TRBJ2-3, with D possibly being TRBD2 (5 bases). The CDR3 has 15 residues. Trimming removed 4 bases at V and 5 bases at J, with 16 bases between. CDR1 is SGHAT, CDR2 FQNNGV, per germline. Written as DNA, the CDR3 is TGTGCCAGCAGCTCCATGTGGCTAGCAGGAGATACGCAGTATTTT. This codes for CASSSMWLAGDTQYF.

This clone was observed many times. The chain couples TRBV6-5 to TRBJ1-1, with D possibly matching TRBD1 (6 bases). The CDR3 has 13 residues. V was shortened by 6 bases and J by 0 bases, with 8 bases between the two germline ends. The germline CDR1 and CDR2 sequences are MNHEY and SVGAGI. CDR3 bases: TGTGCCAGCAGACAGGGAGTGAACACTGAAGCTTTCTTT. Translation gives CASRQGVNTEAFF.

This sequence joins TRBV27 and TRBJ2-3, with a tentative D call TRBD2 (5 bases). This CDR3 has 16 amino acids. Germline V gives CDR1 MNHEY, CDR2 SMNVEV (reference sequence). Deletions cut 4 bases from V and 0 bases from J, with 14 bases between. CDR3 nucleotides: TGTGCCAGCAGTTCTGACTATACCCTTAGCACAGATACGCAGTATTTT. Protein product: CASSSDYTLSTDTQYF.

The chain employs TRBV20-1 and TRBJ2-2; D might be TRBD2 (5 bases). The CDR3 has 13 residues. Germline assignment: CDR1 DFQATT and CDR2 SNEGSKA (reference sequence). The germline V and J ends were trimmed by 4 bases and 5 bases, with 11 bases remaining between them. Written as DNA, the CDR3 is TGCAGTGCTACCCCATGGGAGACCGGGGAGCTGTTTTTT. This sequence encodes CSATPWETGELFF.

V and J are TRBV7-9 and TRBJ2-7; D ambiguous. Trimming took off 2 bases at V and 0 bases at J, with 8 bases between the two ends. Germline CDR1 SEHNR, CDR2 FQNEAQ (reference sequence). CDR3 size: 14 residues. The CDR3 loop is CASSLLTGSYEQYF. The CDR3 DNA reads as TGTGCCAGCAGCTTATTGACCGGCTCCTACGAGCAGTACTTC.

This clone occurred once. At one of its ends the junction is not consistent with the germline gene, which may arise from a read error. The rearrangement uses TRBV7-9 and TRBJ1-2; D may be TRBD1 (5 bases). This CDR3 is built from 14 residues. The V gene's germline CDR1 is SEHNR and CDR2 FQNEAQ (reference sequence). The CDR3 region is CASSLEGSVQGYNF. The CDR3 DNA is TGTGCCAGCAGCTTAGAGGGGTCCGTGCAGGGCTACAACTTC.

CDR3 sequence (DNA): TGCGCCAACAGGTCTAGCGGGAGAGTCGGGGGTGAGCAGTTCTTC. As protein: CANRSSGRVGGEQFF. This sequence joins TRBV5-1 and TRBJ2-1; 10 nucleotides line up with TRBD2. CDR1 is SGHRS, CDR2 YFSETQ, per germline. The junction had 15 bases not matched to a gene; V was cut back by 9 bases and J by 9 bases. The CDR3 extends over 15 amino acids.

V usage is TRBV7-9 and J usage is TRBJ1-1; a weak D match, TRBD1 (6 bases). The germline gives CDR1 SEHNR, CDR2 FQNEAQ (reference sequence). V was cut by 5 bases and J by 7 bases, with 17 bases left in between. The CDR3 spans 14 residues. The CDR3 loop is CASSNVQGQGEAFF. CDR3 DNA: TGTGCCAGCAGCAACGTCCAGGGGCAAGGTGAAGCTTTCTTT.